These 5 T cell receptor beta chains share one sample of origin, sequenced in a study of post-analysis software for immune sequencing data. Study observations and caveats: Patients carried roughly 5 TRBV segments more frequently than controls did, and TRBV5-6, TRBV5-1 and TRBV20-1 were among them.

Their specific antigens are unknown. cDNA libraries of TCR beta carried unique molecular identifiers. Using its own MiXCR run on the PCR reads, TCRdb lists one record per CDR3 protein. Among about 820,000 distinct CDR3 sequences, around 53% were seen once, and the ten largest hold under 6%. The sample comprised blood. These receptors came from a girl under 18 with multiple sclerosis.

This chain uses TRBV5-1 with TRBJ1-2, with TRBD1 as a possible D gene (6 bases). V was shortened by 6 bases and J by 8 bases, with 20 bases between the two germline ends. The CDR3 is 14 amino acids. Per germline, CDR1 SGHRS and CDR2 YFSETQ. CDR3 sequence reads: CASTNSGATGGYTF. The CDR3 coding sequence is TGCGCCAGCACAAATTCGGGGGCAACAGGGGGCTACACCTTC. Supplemented by reference TRBV5-1 and TRBJ1-2, the full variable domain reads KAGVTQTPRYLIKTRGQQVTLSCSPISGHRSVSWYQQTPGQGLQFLFEYFSETQRNKGNFPGRFSGRQFSNSRSEMNVSTLELGDSALYLCASTNSGATGGYTFGSGTRLTVV.

The rearrangement links TRBV7-9 to TRBJ1-2, with 9 bases that match TRBD1. The CDR3 consists of 14 residues. The ends lost 1 base at V and 6 bases at J; junction bases unmatched: 3. Germline loops: CDR1 SEHNR, CDR2 FQNEAQ (reference sequence). This chain's CDR3 is CASSLVRQGDGYTF. CDR3 nucleotide sequence: TGTGCCAGCAGCTTAGTGAGACAGGGGGATGGCTACACCTTC.

The genes are TRBV20-1 and TRBJ2-3; D is perhaps TRBD1 or TRBD2 (5 bases each). This CDR3 has 15 residues. CDR1 and CDR2 (germline): DFQATT, SNEGSKA (reference sequence). The ends were cut back, 2 bases at V and 2 bases at J, with 14 bases in the middle. The CDR3 region is CSARWDLGPTDTQYF. The DNA of the CDR3 is TGCAGTGCTAGATGGGACCTAGGACCCACAGATACGCAGTATTTT.

The V call is TRBV7-2, the J call TRBJ1-2; D ambiguous. Germline values: CDR1 SGHTA, CDR2 FQGNSA. The germline V and J ends were trimmed by 5 bases and 8 bases, with 12 bases remaining between them. The CDR3 is 12 amino acids. The CDR3 here is CASSPGRPGYTF. CDR3 bases: TGTGCCAGCAGCCCTGGTCGGCCGGGCTACACCTTC.

The V and J genes are TRBV9 and TRBJ2-6; D may be TRBD2 (6 bases). This CDR3 has 20 residues. Trimming pared 5 bases from V and 1 base from J, leaving 25 bases between. Germline values: CDR1 SGDLS, CDR2 YYNGEE. The CDR3 DNA follows: TGTGCCAGCAGTGCCCCCATGTACTCGGGAGTACCTTCTGGGGCCAACGTCCTGACTTTC. It specifies CASSAPMYSGVPSGANVLTF.